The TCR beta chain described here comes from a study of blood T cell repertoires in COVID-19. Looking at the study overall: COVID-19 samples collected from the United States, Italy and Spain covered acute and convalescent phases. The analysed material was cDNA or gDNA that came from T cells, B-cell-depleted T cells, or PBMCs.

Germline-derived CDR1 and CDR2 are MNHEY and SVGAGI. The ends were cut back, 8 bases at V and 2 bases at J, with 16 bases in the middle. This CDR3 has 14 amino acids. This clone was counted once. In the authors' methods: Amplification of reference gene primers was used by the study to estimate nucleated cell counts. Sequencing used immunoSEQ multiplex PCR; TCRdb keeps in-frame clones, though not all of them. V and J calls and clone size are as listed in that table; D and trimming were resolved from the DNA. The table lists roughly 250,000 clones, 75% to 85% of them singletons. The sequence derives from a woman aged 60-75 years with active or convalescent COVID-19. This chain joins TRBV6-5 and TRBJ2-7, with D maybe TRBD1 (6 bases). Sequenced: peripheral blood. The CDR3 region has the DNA TGTGCCAGCCAGAAAACAGGGCCCCCCTACGAGCAGTACTTC. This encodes CASQKTGPPYEQYF.